This T cell receptor (beta chain) appears in the sequencing data of a study of T cells after yellow fever vaccination. General study results and limits: In post-booster samples, most primary-vaccination clones reappeared (approximately 95% CD4, 70% to 90% CD8). Secondary responses were weaker yet peaked faster, day 5 versus 15.

The trim removed 4 bases at V and 8 bases at J, leaving 5 bases unmatched. The CDR3 sequence is 13 residues long. In germline, CDR1 is SGHTA, CDR2 FQGNSA. Of note for this clonotype: Its antigen is not known.

TCR cDNA, made by 5'RACE template switching, carried an added universal primer site and UMIs. TCRdb processed the 5' RACE reads anew with MiXCR; each CDR3 protein has one entry. Altogether about 340,000 distinct CDR3 sequences are present, approximately 3.9% being singletons, with the ten largest covering about 24%. The starting material was PBMCs, obtained 5 days after the yellow fever booster vaccination. This sequence joins TRBV7-2 and TRBJ1-2, with 9 bases aligning to TRBD1. The source of this sequence is a man aged 18 to 30 who received the YFV17D yellow fever vaccine. CDR3 region: CASSYQTGGGYTF. The CDR3 DNA reads as TGTGCCAGCAGCTACCAGACAGGGGGAGGCTACACCTTC.